Many counts were recorded for the clone carrying this T cell receptor (beta chain). Germline CDR1 and CDR2: SGHDT and YYEEEE. CDR3 size: 14 residues. Trimming took off 1 base at V and 4 bases at J, with 11 bases between the two ends. This sample was taken from a study of human T cells and chemical hapten exposure. Indicated time point: pre-sensitization, week 0. Treatment noted: therapeutic diphenylcyclopropenone sensitization with weekly scalp DPC. Blood collection happened ahead of applying each patch test. TCRdb redid the calling of the RACE reads with MiXCR, one entry per CDR3 protein. The sample shows approximately 320,000 distinct CDR3 sequences, approximately 5.8% of them seen only once.

This sequence originates from a woman between 18 and 30 years old with alopecia areata. Some clones in this sample may be carry-over from other donors' samples. Sequencing used whole blood, obtained in connection with sensitization to the hapten diphenylcyclopropenone (DPC). This chain uses TRBV5-6 with TRBJ1-1; no firm D call. The CDR3 DNA reads TGTGCCAGCAGCTTGCGGCCCGGCGGCACTGAAGCTTTCTTT. This gives the protein CASSLRPGGTEAFF.